This section outlines one T cell receptor beta chain sequence together with its context. At least ten counts were recorded for this clonotype. It has no known antigen specificity. Base qualities are missing; no much larger clone stands one base away. This specimen comes from a study of T cells in Graves' hyperthyroidism and ophthalmopathy (dated by TCRdb to the late 2010s). Broadly, across the study: Peripheral blood samples were taken at initial diagnosis, before any treatment was given. TCR Vbeta CDR3 sequencing of 130 to 150 peripheral blood samples (43 ophthalmopathy, under 80 hyperthyroidism and around 17 progressor patients) is reported in the paper. For training and testing, the approximately 92 patients in the discovery cohort were randomly divided in a 7:3 ratio. To identify distinguishing TCR V-J signatures, a discovery cohort of 100 patients was used, comprising 40 to 45 with Graves' ophthalmopathy and around 57 with stable Graves' hyperthyroidism. Once sampling was done, hyperthyroidism patients were given methimazole at a starting dose of 30 mg daily, whereas ophthalmopathy patients were given high-dose intravenous methylprednisolone. An independent validation cohort of some 18 hyperthyroidism patients and 17 patients who later progressed to ophthalmopathy tested prospective prediction of ophthalmopathy. Thyroid tissue and blood T-cell repertoires from about six Graves' hyperthyroidism patients were also compared in the study.

Stable Graves' hyperthyroidism was defined as no progression to ophthalmopathy during 18 months of follow-up. Hyperthyroidism patients were aged 18 to 65 years and newly diagnosed, with disease duration of less than 2 months. Patients with uncontrolled infections, other autoimmune diseases, pregnancy or lactation were excluded. Diagnoses were established on the basis of clinical symptoms, serum thyroxine and TRAb, thyroid ultrasound, and orbital computed tomography. Ficoll-Paque density gradient centrifugation was used to isolate PBMCs from about 9.4 ml of fresh peripheral blood. Total RNA was extracted using Trizol reagent, and RNA quality was assessed on an Agilent 2100 Bioanalyzer. The paper's findings and limits, for the study overall: In validation, the model predicted progression to ophthalmopathy with 55% to 71% sensitivity and 72.22% specificity, a median of about 6 months before onset. Most expanded thyroid clonotypes (frequency above 0.001) were also found in blood, which suggests that blood repertoires may mirror thyroid immune responses. No statistical method was used to set the sample size in advance, and investigators knew the group allocation. In cross-validation, a model built on a 13 V-J signature told ophthalmopathy apart from stable hyperthyroidism with approximately 91% sensitivity and approximately 81% specificity, and in testing the same model reached 80%/75%.

Counted from cysteine to phenylalanine, this CDR3 has 15 amino acids. The DNA shown is the 45-base CDR3, in frame from base 1. As encoded in the germline V gene (reference sequence), CDR1 is SEHNR while CDR2 is FQNEAQ. V is trimmed back by 3 bases and J by 1 base, and the junction contains 6 bases that no gene match accounts for. Amplification of TCR beta CDR3 regions was carried out from RNA transcripts. For the first round of RT-PCR on the TCR CDR3, the HTBI primer set was used together with the Qiagen OneStep RT-PCR kit. The libraries were constructed in a second round of multiplex PCR and then size-selected and purified. Sequencing of the libraries was done on an Illumina HiSeq2000 using paired-end 100 bp reads. The published analysis was carried out like this. Raw data were processed with SOAPnuke, discarding reads with adapters, uncalled bases, mean Phred below 15, or no exact constant-primer or identifier match. COPE v1.2.5 was used to merge the high-quality paired reads, and each unique nucleotide sequence was defined as a clonotype. MiTCR v1.1 was used to align the clonotypes against IMGT TRBV, TRBD and TRBJ reference segments. Only V-J combinations with frequency above 0.0001, covering 99% to 99.2% of repertoires, were analysed. A TCS score was defined as the ratio between F50 (clonal expansion) and ExV (chaos), using BLOSUM62-based TCRdist between CDR3 peptides within each V-J. Welch's t-statistics and random forest reduced around 510 V-J features to 13, which were used in a naive Bayes classifier (R e1071). In TCRdb, the public reads were trimmed at Q25 with fastp and aligned with MiXCR, with productive beta chains retained. Each CDR3 protein appears once, grouped with its most common genes and DNA. TCRdb's processing, not the study's, gives the V and J calls here. The sample data list approximately 740,000 distinct CDR3 sequences, and 11% to 15% of these were observed just once. The ten largest clones take up 10% to 13% of the sample.

What was sequenced was blood. The sequence came from a woman aged 18-29 years with Graves' hyperthyroidism. The chain joins TRBV7-9 to TRBJ2-7; TRBD2 fits 7 bases in the junction. The CDR3: CASSFPPSGSYEQYF. The DNA sequence is as follows: TGTGCCAGCAGCTTTCCGCCTAGCGGATCCTACGAGCAGTACTTC. With all but the CDR3 taken from the reference TRBV7-9 and TRBJ2-7 genes, the full variable domain is: DTGVSQNPRHKITKRGQNVTFRCDPISEHNRLYWYRQTLGQGPEFLTYFQNEAQLEKSRLLSDRFSAERPKGSFSTLEIQRTEQGDSAMYLCASSFPPSGSYEQYFGPGTRLTVT.